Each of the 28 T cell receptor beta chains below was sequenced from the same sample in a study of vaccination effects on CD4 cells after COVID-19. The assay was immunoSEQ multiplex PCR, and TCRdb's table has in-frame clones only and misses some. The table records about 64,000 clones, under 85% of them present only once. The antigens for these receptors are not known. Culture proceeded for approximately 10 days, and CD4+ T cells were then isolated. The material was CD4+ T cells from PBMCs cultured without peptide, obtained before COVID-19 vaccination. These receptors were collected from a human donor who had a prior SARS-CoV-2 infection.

The CDR3 sequence is CASSVAGVGYTF. CDR3 in DNA: TGTGCCAGCAGCGTAGCAGGGGTTGGCTACACCTTC. The chain carries TRBV9 and TRBJ1-2; D may be TRBD1 (6 bases). Germline CDR1 and CDR2: SGDLS and YYNGEE. The CDR3 runs 12 residues. The V gene lost 0 bases and the J gene lost 7 bases, with 7 bases spanning the gap.

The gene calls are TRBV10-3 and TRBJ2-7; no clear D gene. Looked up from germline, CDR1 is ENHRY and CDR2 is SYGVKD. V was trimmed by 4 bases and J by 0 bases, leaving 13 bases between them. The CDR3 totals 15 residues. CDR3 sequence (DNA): TGTGCCATCAGTGGGGCAGGAACCCTCTCCTACGAGCAGTACTTC. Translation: CAISGAGTLSYEQYF.

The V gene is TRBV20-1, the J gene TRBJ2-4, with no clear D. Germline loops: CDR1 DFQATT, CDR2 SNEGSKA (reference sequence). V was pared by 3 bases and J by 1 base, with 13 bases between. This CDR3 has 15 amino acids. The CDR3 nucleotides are TGCAGTGCTAGTGGGTTCTTTAAGGCCAAAAACATTCAGTACTTC. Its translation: CSASGFFKAKNIQYF.

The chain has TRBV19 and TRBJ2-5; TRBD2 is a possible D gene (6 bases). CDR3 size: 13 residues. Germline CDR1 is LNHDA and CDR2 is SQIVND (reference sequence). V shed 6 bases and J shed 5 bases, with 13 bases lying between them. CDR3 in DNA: TGTGCCAGTAGGCGGGACCGACGGGAGACCCAGTACTTC. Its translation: CASRRDRRETQYF.

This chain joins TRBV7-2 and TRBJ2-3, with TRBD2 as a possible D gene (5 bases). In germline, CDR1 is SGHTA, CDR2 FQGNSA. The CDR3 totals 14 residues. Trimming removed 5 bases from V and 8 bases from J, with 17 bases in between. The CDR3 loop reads CASSQQARAGTQYF. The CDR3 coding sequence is TGTGCCAGCAGCCAACAAGCCCGGGCGGGTACGCAGTATTTT. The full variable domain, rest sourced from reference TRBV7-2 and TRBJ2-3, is GAGVSQSPSNKVTEKGKDVELRCDPISGHTALYWYRQSLGQGLEFLIYFQGNSAPDKSGLPSDRFSAERTGGSVSTLTIQRTQQEDSAVYLCASSQQARAGTQYFGPGTRLTVL.

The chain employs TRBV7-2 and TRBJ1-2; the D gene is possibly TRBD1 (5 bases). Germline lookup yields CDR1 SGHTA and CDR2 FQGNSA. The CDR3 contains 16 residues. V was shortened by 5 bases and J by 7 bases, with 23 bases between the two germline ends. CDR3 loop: CASSPGAGTARGGYTF. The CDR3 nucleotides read TGTGCCAGCAGCCCAGGTGCGGGGACGGCTCGAGGTGGCTACACCTTC.

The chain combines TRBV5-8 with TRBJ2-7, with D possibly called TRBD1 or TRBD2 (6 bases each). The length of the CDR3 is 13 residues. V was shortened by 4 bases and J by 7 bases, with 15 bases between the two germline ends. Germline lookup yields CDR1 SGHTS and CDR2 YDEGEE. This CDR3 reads CASSKRGVGEQYF. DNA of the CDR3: TGTGCCAGCAGCAAAAGGGGGGTGGGGGAGCAGTACTTC.

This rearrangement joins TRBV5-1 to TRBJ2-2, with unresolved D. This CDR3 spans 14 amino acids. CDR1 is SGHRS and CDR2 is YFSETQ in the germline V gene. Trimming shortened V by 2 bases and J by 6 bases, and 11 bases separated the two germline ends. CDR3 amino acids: CASSFGHGSGELFF. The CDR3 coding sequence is TGCGCCAGCAGCTTTGGCCATGGGTCCGGGGAGCTGTTTTTT.

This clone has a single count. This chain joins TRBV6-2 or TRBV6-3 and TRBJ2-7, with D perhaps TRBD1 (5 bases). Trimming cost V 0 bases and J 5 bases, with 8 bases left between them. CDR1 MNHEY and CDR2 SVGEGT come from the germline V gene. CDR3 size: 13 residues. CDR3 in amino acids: CASSYSGRHEQYF. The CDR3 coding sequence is TGTGCCAGCAGTTACTCGGGGCGACACGAGCAGTACTTC.

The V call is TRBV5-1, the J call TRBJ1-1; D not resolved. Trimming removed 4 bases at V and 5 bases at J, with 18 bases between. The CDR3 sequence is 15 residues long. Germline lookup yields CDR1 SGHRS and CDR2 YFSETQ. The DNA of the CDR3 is TGCGCCAGCAGCCCAGGAGTCGGGAGTCGTACTGAAGCTTTCTTT. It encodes CASSPGVGSRTEAFF.

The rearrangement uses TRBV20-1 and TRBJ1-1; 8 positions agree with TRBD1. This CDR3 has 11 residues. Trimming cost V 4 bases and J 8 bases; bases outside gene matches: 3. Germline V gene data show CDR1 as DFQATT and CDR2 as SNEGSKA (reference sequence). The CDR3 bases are TGCAGTGCTAACAGGGGGGACGAAGCTTTCTTT. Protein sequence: CSANRGDEAFF.

The CDR3 DNA sequence: TGTGCCAGCAGTTACTTATCCTGGGCAGGGTGGATGAACACTGAAGCTTTCTTT. Translated: CASSYLSWAGWMNTEAFF. This sequence joins TRBV6-2 or TRBV6-3 and TRBJ1-1; possible D gene TRBD1, 5 bases. V gave up 1 base and J gave up 0 bases, with 18 bases separating them. Germline V CDR1 and CDR2: MNHEY, SVGEGT. The CDR3 totals 18 residues.

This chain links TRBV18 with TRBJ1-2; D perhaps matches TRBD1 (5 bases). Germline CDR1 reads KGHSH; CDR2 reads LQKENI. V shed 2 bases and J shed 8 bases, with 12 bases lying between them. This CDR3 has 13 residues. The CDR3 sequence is CASSPLGGEGYTF. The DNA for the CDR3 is TGTGCCAGCTCACCATTGGGGGGTGAGGGCTACACCTTC.

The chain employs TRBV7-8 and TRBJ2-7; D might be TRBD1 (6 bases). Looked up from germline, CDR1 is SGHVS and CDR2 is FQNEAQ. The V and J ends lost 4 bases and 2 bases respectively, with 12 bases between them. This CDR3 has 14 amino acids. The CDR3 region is CASSSGTWAYEQYF. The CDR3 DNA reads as TGTGCCAGCAGCTCCGGGACATGGGCCTACGAGCAGTACTTC.

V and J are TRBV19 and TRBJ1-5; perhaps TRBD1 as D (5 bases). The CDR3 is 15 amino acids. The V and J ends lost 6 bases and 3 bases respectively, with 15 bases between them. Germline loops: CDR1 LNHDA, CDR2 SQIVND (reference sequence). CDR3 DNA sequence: TGTGCCAGTAGCCCGGGGACGCTCACCAATCAGCCCCAGCATTTT. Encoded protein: CASSPGTLTNQPQHF.

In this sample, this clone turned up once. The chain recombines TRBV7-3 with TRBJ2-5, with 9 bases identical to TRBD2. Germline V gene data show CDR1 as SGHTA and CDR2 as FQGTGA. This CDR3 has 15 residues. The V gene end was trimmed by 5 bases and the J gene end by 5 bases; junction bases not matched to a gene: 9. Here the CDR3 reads CASSRRGGNVETQYF. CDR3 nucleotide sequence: TGTGCCAGCAGCCGGCGGGGGGGCAATGTGGAGACCCAGTACTTC.

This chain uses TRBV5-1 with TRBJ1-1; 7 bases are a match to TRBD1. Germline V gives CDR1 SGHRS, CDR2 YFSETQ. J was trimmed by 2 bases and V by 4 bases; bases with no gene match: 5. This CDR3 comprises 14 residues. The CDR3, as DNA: TGCGCCAGCAGCCTGGGACAGTCAAACACTGAAGCTTTCTTT. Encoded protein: CASSLGQSNTEAFF.

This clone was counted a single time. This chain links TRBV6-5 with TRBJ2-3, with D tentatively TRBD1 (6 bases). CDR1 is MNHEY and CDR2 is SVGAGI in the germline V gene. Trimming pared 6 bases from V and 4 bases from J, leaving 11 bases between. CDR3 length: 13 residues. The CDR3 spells CASRLRQADTQYF. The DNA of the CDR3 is TGTGCCAGCAGACTTAGACAGGCAGATACGCAGTATTTT.

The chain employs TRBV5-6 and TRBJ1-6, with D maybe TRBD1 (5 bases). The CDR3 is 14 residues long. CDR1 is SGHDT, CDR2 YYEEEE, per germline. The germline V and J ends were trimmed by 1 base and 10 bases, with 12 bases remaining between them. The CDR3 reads CASSLQGEGSPLHF. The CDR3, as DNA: TGTGCCAGCAGCTTGCAGGGTGAAGGATCACCCCTCCACTTT.

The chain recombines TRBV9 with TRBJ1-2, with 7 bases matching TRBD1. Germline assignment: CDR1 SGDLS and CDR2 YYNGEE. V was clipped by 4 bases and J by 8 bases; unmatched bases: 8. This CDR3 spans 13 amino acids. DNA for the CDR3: TGTGCCAGCAGCCCCCAGGGGGGGTACGGCTACACCTTC. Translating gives CASSPQGGYGYTF.

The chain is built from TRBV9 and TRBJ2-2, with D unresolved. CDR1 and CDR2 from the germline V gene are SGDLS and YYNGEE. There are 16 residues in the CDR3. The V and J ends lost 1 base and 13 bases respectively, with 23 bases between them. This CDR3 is CASSVKEPSRLFRLFF. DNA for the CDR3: TGTGCCAGCAGCGTAAAAGAGCCCTCTAGGCTTTTCCGGCTGTTTTTT.

CDR3 loop: CASSQEGETQYF. CDR3 DNA sequence: TGTGCCAGCAGCCAAGAAGGAGAGACCCAGTACTTC. This chain links TRBV3-1 (or the pseudogene TRBV3-2) with TRBJ2-5, with unresolved D. CDR3 length: 12 amino acids. Germline CDR1 is LGHDT and CDR2 is YNNKEL (reference sequence). The V and J ends lost 0 bases and 4 bases respectively, with 3 bases between them.

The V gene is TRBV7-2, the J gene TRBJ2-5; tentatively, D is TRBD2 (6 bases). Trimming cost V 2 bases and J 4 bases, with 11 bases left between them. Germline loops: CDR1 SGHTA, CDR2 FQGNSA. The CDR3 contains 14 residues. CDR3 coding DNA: TGTGCCAGCAGCTTACGTGGCGGGGCAGAGACCCAGTACTTC. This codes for CASSLRGGAETQYF.

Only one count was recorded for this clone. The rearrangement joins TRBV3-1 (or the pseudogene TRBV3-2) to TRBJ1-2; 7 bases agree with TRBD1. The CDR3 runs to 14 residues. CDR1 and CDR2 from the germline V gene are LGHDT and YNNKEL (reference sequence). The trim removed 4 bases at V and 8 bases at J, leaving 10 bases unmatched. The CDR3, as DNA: TGTGCCAGCAGCCTAGAGGGGGCTCTAGAAGGCTACACCTTC. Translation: CASSLEGALEGYTF.

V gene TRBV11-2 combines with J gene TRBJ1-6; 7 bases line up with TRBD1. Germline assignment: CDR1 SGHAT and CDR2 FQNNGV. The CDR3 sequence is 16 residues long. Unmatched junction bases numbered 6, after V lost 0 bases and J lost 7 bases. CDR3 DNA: TGTGCCAGCAGCTTAGACGACAGGGCCGACAATTCACCCCTCCACTTT. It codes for CASSLDDRADNSPLHF.

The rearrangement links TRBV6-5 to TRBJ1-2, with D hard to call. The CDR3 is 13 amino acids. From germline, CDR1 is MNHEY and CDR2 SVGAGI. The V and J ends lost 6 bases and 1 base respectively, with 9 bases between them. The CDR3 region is CASSPTDNYGYTF. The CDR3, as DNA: TGTGCCAGCAGCCCAACAGATAACTATGGCTACACCTTC.

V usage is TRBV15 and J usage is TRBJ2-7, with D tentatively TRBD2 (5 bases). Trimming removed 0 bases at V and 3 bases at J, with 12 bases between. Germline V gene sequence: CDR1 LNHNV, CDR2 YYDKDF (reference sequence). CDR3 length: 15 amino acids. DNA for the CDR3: TGTGCCACCAGCAGAGATCGTGGACTGAACTACGAGCAGTACTTC. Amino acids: CATSRDRGLNYEQYF.

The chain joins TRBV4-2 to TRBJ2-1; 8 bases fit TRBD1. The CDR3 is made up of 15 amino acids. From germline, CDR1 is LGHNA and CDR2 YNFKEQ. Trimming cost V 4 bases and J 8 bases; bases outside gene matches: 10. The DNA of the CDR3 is TGTGCCAGCAGCCCCGGACAGGGAAAAGGGGATGAGCAGTTCTTC. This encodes CASSPGQGKGDEQFF.